This TCR beta chain was identified in a study of beta chain features in type 1 diabetes. cDNA synthesis used the whole RNA isolate, giving expressed TCRB sequences. Libraries were prepared by immunoSEQ multiplex PCR; TCRdb keeps only in-frame clonotypes and omits some of them. The sample lists roughly 250,000 clones, over 8.5% seen once, with 0.03% to 0.04% in the top ten. The CDR3 is 15 amino acids. CDR1 is SGHRS and CDR2 is YFSETQ in the germline V gene. J gave up 7 bases and V 0 bases, and 2 bases lay outside the gene matches. Study-wide points: Fewer insertions but more deletions were seen at VDJ junctions in type 1 diabetes patients. Highly expressing activated T cells could be over-counted with a cDNA template.

Regarding this clone: Antigen: not known.

The chain employs TRBV5-1 and TRBJ2-1, with 12 bases that match TRBD2. Material for sequencing was naive CD4+ T cells from blood. The receptor was derived from a woman aged 18-30 years in good health. CDR3 sequence (DNA): TGCGCCAGCAGCTTGGCGACTAGCGGGGGAAATGAGCAGTTCTTC. Protein product: CASSLATSGGNEQFF.